The rows below give T cell receptor beta chains drawn from one sample of a study of blood T cells in healthy people across ages. TCRdb recomputed calls from the 5' RACE reads with MiXCR, one row per CDR3 protein. The sample shows approximately 800,000 distinct CDR3 sequences, 58% of them seen only once. Source material: blood. The receptors originated from a man aged 25-40 years in good health. Both conserved end residues are part of each CDR3. Fields, in order: V gene, J gene, clone size, D gene, CDR3 length, CDR3 protein, CDR3 DNA. A D gene is named only where the DNA matches it firmly. Expanded clones are given a class, and other clones once, few, many or no size at all.

v_call: TRBV7-8; j_call: TRBJ2-5; clone_size: -; d_call: TRBD2; cdr3_length: 19; cdr3_aa: CASSPSTASGGHRRETQYF; cdr3_nt: TGTGCCAGCAGCCCGTCGACCGCTAGCGGGGGCCACCGGCGAGAGACCCAGTACTTC
v_call: TRBV20-1; j_call: TRBJ2-7; clone_size: -; d_call: -; cdr3_length: 15; cdr3_aa: CSARGLAFSSYEQYF; cdr3_nt: TGCAGTGCTAGGGGGCTAGCGTTCAGCTCCTACGAGCAGTACTTC
v_call: TRBV20-1; j_call: TRBJ2-5; clone_size: -; d_call: -; cdr3_length: 14; cdr3_aa: CSARDPRGPETQYF; cdr3_nt: TGCAGTGCTAGAGACCCCAGGGGCCCCGAGACCCAGTACTTC
v_call: TRBV3-1; j_call: TRBJ1-2; clone_size: -; d_call: -; cdr3_length: 14; cdr3_aa: CASSQDQGFYGYTF; cdr3_nt: TGTGCCAGCAGCCAAGACCAGGGATTCTATGGCTACACCTTC
v_call: TRBV12-3/TRBV12-4; j_call: TRBJ2-3; clone_size: -; d_call: -; cdr3_length: 14; cdr3_aa: CASTTLASTDTQYF; cdr3_nt: TGTGCCAGCACCACGCTAGCGTCAACAGATACGCAGTATTTT
v_call: TRBV7-9; j_call: TRBJ2-1; clone_size: -; d_call: -; cdr3_length: 17; cdr3_aa: CASSLEVWGSSGREQFF; cdr3_nt: TGTGCCAGCAGCTTAGAGGTGTGGGGGTCCTCCGGCAGAGAGCAGTTCTTC
v_call: TRBV5-5; j_call: TRBJ2-1; clone_size: -; d_call: TRBD1; cdr3_length: 16; cdr3_aa: CASSLDPGQGAAEQFF; cdr3_nt: TGTGCCAGCAGCTTGGACCCGGGACAGGGGGCGGCTGAGCAGTTCTTC
v_call: TRBV3-1; j_call: TRBJ2-7; clone_size: -; d_call: TRBD1; cdr3_length: 15; cdr3_aa: CASSQPGTGGYEQYF; cdr3_nt: TGTGCCAGCAGCCAACCCGGGACAGGGGGTTACGAGCAGTACTTC
v_call: TRBV10-3; j_call: TRBJ2-7; clone_size: -; d_call: -; cdr3_length: 15; cdr3_aa: CAISGLRADSYEQYF; cdr3_nt: TGTGCCATCAGTGGACTTAGGGCCGACTCCTACGAGCAGTACTTC
v_call: TRBV20-1; j_call: TRBJ2-7; clone_size: -; d_call: -; cdr3_length: 12; cdr3_aa: CSMTDSPYEQYF; cdr3_nt: TGCAGCATGACTGACAGCCCCTACGAGCAGTACTTC
v_call: TRBV28; j_call: TRBJ2-1; clone_size: -; d_call: -; cdr3_length: 12; cdr3_aa: CASIGGVTEQFF; cdr3_nt: TGTGCCAGCATAGGCGGGGTTACTGAGCAGTTCTTC
v_call: TRBV29-1; j_call: TRBJ2-5; clone_size: -; d_call: -; cdr3_length: 11; cdr3_aa: CSVYGGETQYF; cdr3_nt: TGCAGCGTTTACGGGGGAGAGACCCAGTACTTC
v_call: TRBV20-1; j_call: TRBJ2-5; clone_size: -; d_call: TRBD2; cdr3_length: 12; cdr3_aa: CSVSGMGETQYF; cdr3_nt: TGCAGTGTGAGCGGGATGGGAGAGACCCAGTACTTC
v_call: TRBV20-1; j_call: TRBJ2-5; clone_size: -; d_call: -; cdr3_length: 14; cdr3_aa: CSARDPQVAETQYF; cdr3_nt: TGCAGTGCTAGAGATCCCCAGGTTGCAGAGACCCAGTACTTC
v_call: TRBV27; j_call: TRBJ1-5; clone_size: -; d_call: TRBD1; cdr3_length: 17; cdr3_aa: CASHDRGGWVGHQPQHF; cdr3_nt: TGTGCCAGCCATGACAGGGGCGGGTGGGTTGGCCATCAGCCCCAGCATTTT
v_call: TRBV20-1; j_call: TRBJ2-1; clone_size: few; d_call: -; cdr3_length: 14; cdr3_aa: CSAPRDLRYNEQFF; cdr3_nt: TGCAGTGCTCCCCGGGACTTACGATACAATGAGCAGTTCTTC
v_call: TRBV28; j_call: TRBJ1-5; clone_size: few; d_call: -; cdr3_length: 15; cdr3_aa: CASSLVGAGFQPQHF; cdr3_nt: TGTGCCAGCAGTTTAGTAGGGGCTGGCTTTCAGCCCCAGCATTTT
v_call: TRBV15; j_call: TRBJ1-2; clone_size: once; d_call: -; cdr3_length: 16; cdr3_aa: CATSRDRRIGGYGYTF; cdr3_nt: TGTGCCACCAGCAGAGATAGGCGCATCGGAGGCTATGGCTACACCTTC
v_call: TRBV28; j_call: TRBJ1-6; clone_size: few; d_call: -; cdr3_length: 15; cdr3_aa: CASSSPGRLNSPLHF; cdr3_nt: TGTGCCAGCAGTTCACCAGGACGCTTGAATTCACCCCTCCACTTT
v_call: TRBV20-1; j_call: TRBJ2-4; clone_size: -; d_call: TRBD2; cdr3_length: 18; cdr3_aa: CSARLAGVPRAKQYIQYF; cdr3_nt: TGCAGTGCAAGATTAGCGGGAGTCCCCCGGGCCAAGCAGTACATTCAGTACTTC
v_call: TRBV5-1; j_call: TRBJ2-6; clone_size: few; d_call: -; cdr3_length: 15; cdr3_aa: CASSLSAAGANVLTF; cdr3_nt: TGCGCCAGCAGCTTGAGTGCAGCTGGGGCCAACGTCCTGACTTTC
v_call: TRBV7-6; j_call: TRBJ1-1; clone_size: -; d_call: -; cdr3_length: 15; cdr3_aa: CASSLDRDSNTEAFF; cdr3_nt: TGTGCCAGCAGCTTAGATCGGGATTCAAACACTGAAGCTTTCTTT
v_call: TRBV20-1; j_call: TRBJ2-1; clone_size: -; d_call: -; cdr3_length: 11; cdr3_aa: CSAKPIAEQFF; cdr3_nt: TGCAGTGCAAAACCTATAGCAGAGCAGTTCTTC
v_call: TRBV20-1; j_call: TRBJ1-5; clone_size: once; d_call: -; cdr3_length: 14; cdr3_aa: CSATPGLWQGPQHF; cdr3_nt: TGCAGTGCTACTCCGGGACTCTGGCAGGGGCCCCAGCATTTT
v_call: TRBV29-1; j_call: TRBJ2-1; clone_size: few; d_call: -; cdr3_length: 13; cdr3_aa: CSVGGIYYNEQFF; cdr3_nt: TGCAGCGTTGGTGGAATATATTACAATGAGCAGTTCTTC
v_call: TRBV6-5; j_call: TRBJ2-7; clone_size: few; d_call: TRBD1; cdr3_length: 15; cdr3_aa: CASSLSGDRGHEQYF; cdr3_nt: TGTGCCAGCAGTCTTTCGGGGGACAGGGGCCACGAGCAGTACTTC
v_call: TRBV6-1; j_call: TRBJ2-7; clone_size: once; d_call: -; cdr3_length: 13; cdr3_aa: CASSDGLSTEQYF; cdr3_nt: TGTGCCAGCAGTGACGGTCTCAGTACCGAGCAGTACTTC
v_call: TRBV29-1; j_call: TRBJ2-1; clone_size: few; d_call: TRBD2; cdr3_length: 14; cdr3_aa: CSVGRGELIHEQFF; cdr3_nt: TGCAGCGTCGGGAGGGGGGAGTTGATTCATGAGCAGTTCTTC
v_call: TRBV7-9; j_call: TRBJ1-2; clone_size: few; d_call: -; cdr3_length: 11; cdr3_aa: CASSLTDGYTF; cdr3_nt: TGTGCCAGCAGCCTAACAGATGGCTACACCTTC
v_call: TRBV7-2; j_call: TRBJ2-6; clone_size: few; d_call: -; cdr3_length: 14; cdr3_aa: CASLRGPGANVLTF; cdr3_nt: TGTGCCAGCCTTAGGGGCCCCGGGGCCAACGTCCTGACTTTC
v_call: TRBV4-3; j_call: TRBJ1-4; clone_size: -; d_call: -; cdr3_length: 16; cdr3_aa: CASSQDRSGVNEKLFF; cdr3_nt: TGCGCCAGCAGCCAAGATCGGTCCGGGGTTAATGAAAAACTGTTTTTT
v_call: TRBV29-1; j_call: TRBJ1-1; clone_size: -; d_call: -; cdr3_length: 11; cdr3_aa: CSVDRNTEAFF; cdr3_nt: TGCAGCGTTGACAGGAACACTGAAGCTTTCTTT
v_call: TRBV3-1; j_call: TRBJ2-1; clone_size: -; d_call: -; cdr3_length: 15; cdr3_aa: CASSQNRDWNNEQFF; cdr3_nt: TGTGCCAGCAGCCAGAACCGGGACTGGAACAATGAGCAGTTCTTC
v_call: TRBV10-3; j_call: TRBJ1-6; clone_size: -; d_call: -; cdr3_length: 14; cdr3_aa: CAISPDRNNSPLHF; cdr3_nt: TGTGCCATCAGTCCCGACAGGAACAATTCACCCCTCCACTTT
v_call: TRBV27; j_call: TRBJ2-1; clone_size: -; d_call: -; cdr3_length: 13; cdr3_aa: CASRGAGDNEQFF; cdr3_nt: TGTGCCAGCAGGGGGGCCGGGGACAATGAGCAGTTCTTC
v_call: TRBV7-2; j_call: TRBJ2-5; clone_size: -; d_call: -; cdr3_length: 13; cdr3_aa: CASSFSVDETQYF; cdr3_nt: TGTGCCAGCAGCTTCTCCGTGGATGAGACCCAGTACTTC
v_call: TRBV5-1; j_call: TRBJ1-1; clone_size: -; d_call: TRBD1; cdr3_length: 14; cdr3_aa: CASSLTQGATEAFF; cdr3_nt: TGCGCCAGCAGCTTGACACAGGGGGCCACTGAAGCTTTCTTT
v_call: TRBV6-2/TRBV6-3; j_call: TRBJ2-5; clone_size: -; d_call: -; cdr3_length: 12; cdr3_aa: CASSYPGETQYF; cdr3_nt: TGTGCCAGCAGTTACCCTGGAGAGACCCAGTACTTC
v_call: TRBV15; j_call: TRBJ2-7; clone_size: -; d_call: -; cdr3_length: 15; cdr3_aa: CATSRDSESYYEQYF; cdr3_nt: TGTGCCACCAGCAGAGATAGCGAGTCGTACTACGAGCAGTACTTC
v_call: TRBV6-1; j_call: TRBJ2-7; clone_size: -; d_call: -; cdr3_length: 14; cdr3_aa: CASSRNRDSYEQYF; cdr3_nt: TGTGCCAGCAGTCGTAACAGGGATTCGTACGAGCAGTACTTC
v_call: TRBV20-1; j_call: TRBJ2-1; clone_size: -; d_call: TRBD1; cdr3_length: 17; cdr3_aa: CSARELLDRATRGEQFF; cdr3_nt: TGCAGTGCTAGAGAATTATTGGACAGGGCCACCAGGGGTGAGCAGTTCTTC
v_call: TRBV3-1; j_call: TRBJ2-1; clone_size: -; d_call: -; cdr3_length: 17; cdr3_aa: CASSQDFGVNSYNEQFF; cdr3_nt: TGTGCCAGCAGCCAAGATTTTGGAGTGAACTCCTACAATGAGCAGTTCTTC
v_call: TRBV10-3; j_call: TRBJ1-2; clone_size: few; d_call: -; cdr3_length: 15; cdr3_aa: CAISDVGGDSYGYTF; cdr3_nt: TGTGCCATCAGTGACGTGGGGGGCGACAGCTATGGCTACACCTTC
v_call: TRBV3-1; j_call: TRBJ2-1; clone_size: -; d_call: TRBD2; cdr3_length: 15; cdr3_aa: CASSPRTSGLGGQFF; cdr3_nt: TGTGCCAGCAGCCCCCGGACTAGCGGTCTCGGGGGGCAGTTCTTC